The next 2 T cell receptor beta chains were all read from a single sample in a study of shared clonotypes between healthy human individuals. Method: immunoSEQ multiplex PCR; TCRdb's copy keeps in-frame clones and lacks some. The top ten hold about 0.39% of the sample, which has 2.3 million or so clones, more than 80% seen once. The sample was naive CD4+ T cells from PBMCs. Subset: CD45RA+ positively selected. The receptors stem from a man younger than 30 in good health. Some clones in this sample may be carry-over from other donors' samples.

This chain connects TRBV4-1 to TRBJ1-5; a weak D match, TRBD1 (5 bases). The ends were cut back, 1 base at V and 2 bases at J, with 15 bases in the middle. The CDR3 has 17 amino acids. In germline, CDR1 is MGHRA, CDR2 YSYEKL. The CDR3 nucleotides read TGCGCCAGCAGCCAAGTGGATATGGGGCTCGGCAATCAGCCCCAGCATTTT. Translating gives CASSQVDMGLGNQPQHF.

The V call is TRBV19, the J call TRBJ1-2; D is ambiguous. The V and J ends lost 3 bases and 3 bases respectively, with 8 bases between them. This CDR3 region has 13 residues. CDR1 LNHDA and CDR2 SQIVND come from the germline V gene (reference sequence). The CDR3 region is CASSMVWDYGYTF. CDR3 DNA: TGTGCCAGTAGTATGGTATGGGACTATGGCTACACCTTC.